Sequencing of this T cell receptor (beta chain) was carried out in a study of CD8+ T cells in alopecia areata. The CDR3 spans 14 residues. The junction had 6 bases not matched to a gene; V was cut back by 0 bases and J by 6 bases. Germline assignment: CDR1 SGDLS and CDR2 YYNGEE. Collection of lesional scalp punch biopsies and peripheral blood was performed in alopecia areata patients. As to this clone: The antigen is unknown.

Overall study findings and caveats: Especially in alopecia totalis/universalis, lesional scalp showed greater clonality than normal scalp did.

Extracted RNA was reverse transcribed into cDNA, the sequencing template. Using immunoSEQ multiplex PCR, the repertoire was profiled, and TCRdb retains in-frame clones only, with some absent. In the table there are about 110,000 clones, approximately 50% of which are singletons. The sequencing sample was made of NKG2D-low CD8+ T cells sorted from blood. The origin of this receptor is a human donor with alopecia areata. The V and J genes are TRBV9 and TRBJ2-7; 7 nucleotides match TRBD1. The CDR3 here is CASSVARTGSEQYF. CDR3 nucleotides: TGTGCCAGCAGCGTAGCTCGGACAGGCAGCGAGCAGTACTTC.